This T cell receptor beta chain was captured in a study of molecular identifiers for immune sequencing clone quantification. Points from the study as a whole: One million naive cells reportedly did not prevent detection of spiked Jurkat TCR RNA from one cell. The share of molecules held by clones above 20 RNA copies was over 99% in effector cells and under 1% in naive cells.

There are 12 residues in the CDR3. J was trimmed by 6 bases and V by 4 bases; bases with no gene match: 4. Germline lookup yields CDR1 SGHDT and CDR2 YYEEEE. The authors gated naive CD8 T cells as CD8+CD4-CCR7+CD45RA+ for sorting. With listed TCR primers and previously described methods, bulk TCR libraries were prepared. TCRdb re-called the PCR reads with MiXCR, one entry per CDR3 protein. The sample has about 640,000 distinct CDR3 sequences, roughly 21% seen once. At least ten counts were recorded for this clonotype. Its specificity is unknown. The chain is built from TRBV5-6 and TRBJ2-7, with 7 bases fitting TRBD1. The sequence derives from a human donor in good health. Some libraries in this study had Jurkat cell RNA spiked in. The sample consisted of naive CD8+ T cells from blood, with Jurkat cell RNA spiked in. Subset specified: FACS-sorted CD8+CD4-CCR7+CD45RA+ naive T cells. DNA of the CDR3: TGTGCCAGCAGCCCTGACAGGGTCGAGCAGTACTTC. Translation: CASSPDRVEQYF.